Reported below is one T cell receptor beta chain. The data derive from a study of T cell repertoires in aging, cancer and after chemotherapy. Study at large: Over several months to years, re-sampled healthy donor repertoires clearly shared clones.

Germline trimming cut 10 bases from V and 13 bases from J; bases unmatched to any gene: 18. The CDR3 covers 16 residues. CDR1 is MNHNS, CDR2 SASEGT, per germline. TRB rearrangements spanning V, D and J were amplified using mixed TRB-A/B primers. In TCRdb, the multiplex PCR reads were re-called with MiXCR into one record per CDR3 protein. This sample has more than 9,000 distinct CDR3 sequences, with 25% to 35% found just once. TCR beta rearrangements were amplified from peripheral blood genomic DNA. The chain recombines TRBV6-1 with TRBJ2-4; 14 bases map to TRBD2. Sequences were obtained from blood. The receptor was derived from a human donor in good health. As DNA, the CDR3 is TGTGCCACCGAGGGACTAGCGGGAGCTTCCTACAATGAGCAGTACTTC. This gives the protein CATEGLAGASYNEQYF.